The 27 T cell receptor beta chains presented below share a single source sample, sequenced in a study of OX40 agonist ivuxolimab in advanced cancers. Libraries were prepared by immunoSEQ multiplex PCR; TCRdb keeps only in-frame clonotypes and omits some of them. The data show tens of thousands of clones, roughly 90% seen once. Sample: CD4+ or CD8+ T cells sorted from blood, taken in a trial of the OX40 agonist ivuxolimab. These receptors all stem from an adult with an advanced solid tumor such as melanoma, head and neck, liver or kidney cancer.

The chain is built from TRBV5-6 and TRBJ2-7, with 8 bases matching TRBD1. The V gene's germline CDR1 is SGHDT and CDR2 YYEEEE. There are 17 residues in the CDR3. J lost 3 bases, V lost 5 bases, and 16 bases had no gene match. The CDR3 sequence is CASSGQGKALEGYEQYF. The CDR3 DNA reads TGTGCCAGCAGTGGACAGGGTAAAGCCCTGGAAGGCTACGAGCAGTACTTC.

The chain couples TRBV1 to TRBJ2-3; TRBD2 is the table's D call, not checked against the DNA. TRBV1 is a pseudogene. There are 16 residues in the CDR3. The CDR3, as DNA: TGCACCAGTGGAACCGGGACTAGCGGGCGTTCAGATACGCAGTATTTT. This codes for CTSGTGTSGRSDTQYF.

The J gene is TRBJ2-1, the V gene TRBV6-1; 7 nucleotides align to TRBD2. With 5 bases clipped from V and 6 bases from J, the junction kept 7 bases outside the gene matches. The germline V gene has CDR1 MNHNS and CDR2 SASEGT. This CDR3 spans 14 amino acids. The CDR3 DNA sequence: TGTGCCAGCAGTCCTGGCGGGGGTACCAATGAGCAGTTCTTC. This sequence encodes CASSPGGGTNEQFF.

The J gene is TRBJ2-1, the V gene TRBV28; 10 bases align to TRBD2. Germline trimming cut 5 bases from V and 1 base from J; bases unmatched to any gene: 14. The CDR3 is made up of 19 amino acids. Germline lookup yields CDR1 MDHEN and CDR2 SYDVKM. The CDR3 region has the DNA TGTGCCAGCAGTCTTCAAACTAGCGGGACGGGCCTATCCTACAATGAGCAGTTCTTC. The encoded protein is CASSLQTSGTGLSYNEQFF.

This clone has more than one count but fewer than ten. The chain links TRBV6-1 to TRBJ2-7, with 8 bases aligning to TRBD2. J gave up 0 bases and V 4 bases, and 5 bases lay outside the gene matches. This CDR3 spans 15 amino acids. CDR1 MNHNS and CDR2 SASEGT come from the germline V gene. As DNA, the CDR3 is TGTGCCAGCAGTGTATCAACTAGCGGCTCCTACGAGCAGTACTTC. Its protein product is CASSVSTSGSYEQYF.

The V and J genes are TRBV27 and TRBJ1-5; a possible D gene is TRBD1 (6 bases). Germline V gives CDR1 MNHEY, CDR2 SMNVEV (reference sequence). Trimming took off 5 bases at V and 5 bases at J, with 25 bases between the two ends. There are 18 residues in the CDR3. DNA for the CDR3: TGTGCCAGCAGTCCCGTGGTGACCCGGACAGATTTTGATCAGCCCCAGCATTTT. As protein: CASSPVVTRTDFDQPQHF.

The V call is TRBV28, the J call TRBJ1-2; unclear D gene. V was cut by 2 bases and J by 7 bases, with 11 bases left in between. This CDR3 spans 13 amino acids. Germline values: CDR1 MDHEN, CDR2 SYDVKM. The CDR3 coding sequence is TGTGCCAGCAGTTTAGAAAGAAAGGGTGGCTACACCTTC. It yields the protein CASSLERKGGYTF.

This chain uses TRBV28 with TRBJ1-4, with TRBD1 as a possible D gene (5 bases). Germline V gene data show CDR1 as MDHEN and CDR2 as SYDVKM. V lost 4 bases, J lost 5 bases, and 14 bases lay in between. The CDR3 extends over 15 amino acids. The DNA for the CDR3 is TGTGCCAGCAGTTCCCAGGGCGACGGGAATGAAAAACTGTTTTTT. Its translation: CASSSQGDGNEKLFF.

This clone appeared once. This chain connects TRBV6-5 to TRBJ2-7, with D hard to call. The germline V gene encodes CDR1 MNHEY and CDR2 SVGAGI. The CDR3 loop spans 12 amino acids. V lost 8 bases, J lost 2 bases, and 10 bases lay in between. CDR3 loop: CASGQNPYEQYF. For the CDR3, the DNA is TGTGCCAGCGGGCAGAACCCCTACGAGCAGTACTTC.

CDR3 in DNA: TGTGCCAGCAGCAAAGAACTAGCGGCCTCCTACAATGAGCAGTTCTTC. Its translation is CASSKELAASYNEQFF. The V gene is TRBV7-2, the J gene TRBJ2-1; 8 bases match TRBD2. The length of the CDR3 is 16 residues. The germline gives CDR1 SGHTA, CDR2 FQGNSA. With V trimmed by 5 bases and J by 0 bases, 6 bases remained unmatched.

The table lists this clone with a count of one. The chain couples TRBV27 to TRBJ2-3, with 8 bases matching TRBD1. Germline CDR1 reads MNHEY; CDR2 reads SMNVEV (reference sequence). The CDR3 is made up of 12 amino acids. Losses at the gene ends were 10 bases for V and 6 bases for J; bases not matched to a gene: 6. DNA for the CDR3: TGTGCCACGGGACAGGTGCCGGATACGCAGTATTTT. As protein: CATGQVPDTQYF.

Comment on this clone: The identical CDR3 is also encoded by other nucleotide sequences in the sample. V usage is TRBV2 and J usage is TRBJ2-2; D possibly corresponds to TRBD2 (6 bases). This CDR3 comprises 15 residues. V was trimmed by 4 bases and J by 0 bases, leaving 9 bases between them. The germline V gene has CDR1 SNHLY and CDR2 FYNNEI. The CDR3 coding sequence is TGTGCCAGCAGTGCGGGAGCCTCGAACACCGGGGAGCTGTTTTTT. Its protein is CASSAGASNTGELFF.

The genes are TRBV28 and TRBJ2-7; D is perhaps TRBD2 (5 bases). CDR3 length: 11 residues. With 6 bases removed from V and 4 bases from J, the gap between germline ends came to 7 bases. Germline-derived CDR1 and CDR2 are MDHEN and SYDVKM. CDR3 in DNA: TGTGCCAGCAGGGACTTTTACGAGCAGTACTTC. Its protein product is CASRDFYEQYF.

This clone was counted once. This chain uses TRBV10-3 with TRBJ2-5, with TRBD2 identical over 10 bases. Germline CDR1 and CDR2: ENHRY and SYGVKD. V shed 8 bases and J 5 bases; nucleotides not matched to a gene: 8. The CDR3 runs 14 residues. The CDR3 region is CAIGLAGDKETQYF. CDR3 in DNA: TGTGCCATCGGCCTAGCGGGAGATAAGGAGACCCAGTACTTC.

V gene TRBV7-9 combines with J gene TRBJ1-1; D uncertain. The germline V gene encodes CDR1 SEHNR and CDR2 FQNEAQ (reference sequence). The CDR3 consists of 13 residues. Trimming cost V 4 bases and J 0 bases, with 6 bases left between them. CDR3 amino acids: CASSSGMNTEAFF. Here the CDR3 DNA reads TGTGCCAGCAGCTCCGGGATGAACACTGAAGCTTTCTTT.

Remarks on this clone: Mismatch with germline at one junction end may stem from a read error. This chain connects TRBV5-1 to TRBJ2-1; D is unclear. CDR1 and CDR2 from the germline V gene are SGHRS and YFSETQ. This CDR3 spans 15 amino acids. Written as DNA, the CDR3 is TGCGCCAGCAGTTTGGACGGATCCGTCTACAATGAGCAGTTCTTC. Its translation is CASSLDGSVYNEQFF.

This clone appeared a single time. The chain combines TRBV6-5 with TRBJ2-7; TRBD2 aligns across 10 bases. The CDR3 is made up of 16 amino acids. V trimming: 2 bases; J trimming: 6 bases; junction bases outside the gene matches: 10. In germline, CDR1 is MNHEY, CDR2 SVGAGI. The CDR3 is CASSYTFLAGVGEQYF. DNA for the CDR3: TGTGCCAGCAGTTACACATTTCTAGCGGGAGTAGGCGAGCAGTACTTC.

This chain connects TRBV7-9 to TRBJ2-7; D is unresolved. Germline loops: CDR1 SEHNR, CDR2 FQNEAQ (reference sequence). The CDR3 has 12 residues. V was trimmed by 5 bases and J by 0 bases, leaving 5 bases between them. Here the CDR3 reads CASSPASYEQYF. CDR3 in DNA: TGTGCCAGCAGCCCCGCCTCCTACGAGCAGTACTTC.

This clone was seen a few times. Given the absence of the conserved phenylalanine or tryptophan at the CDR3 end, a read error is likely. Because the CDR3's place on the DNA is in doubt, the DNA is left out and the CDR3 is given as listed by TCRdb. This rearrangement joins TRBV20-1 to TRBJ1-1; no DNA check was done on the table's D call, TRBD1. Germline assignment: CDR1 DFQATT and CDR2 SNEGSKA (reference sequence). The CDR3 has 11 amino acids, counting both end residues. CDR3 region: CSASRGAGTGL.

The chain carries TRBV5-1 and TRBJ2-1; D gene uncertain. Trimming shortened V by 5 bases and J by 5 bases, and 11 bases separated the two germline ends. CDR1 and CDR2 (germline): SGHRS, YFSETQ. The CDR3 length is 13 residues. The CDR3 region has the DNA TGCGCCAGCAGTTCAGGCCTTAACAATGAGCAGTTCTTC. Its translation is CASSSGLNNEQFF. Full variable domain (remainder filled in from reference TRBV5-1 and TRBJ2-1): KAGVTQTPRYLIKTRGQQVTLSCSPISGHRSVSWYQQTPGQGLQFLFEYFSETQRNKGNFPGRFSGRQFSNSRSEMNVSTLELGDSALYLCASSSGLNNEQFFGPGTRLTVL.

The J gene is TRBJ1-1, the V gene TRBV28, with 8 bases fitting TRBD1. The CDR3 consists of 14 residues. CDR1 and CDR2 from the germline V gene are MDHEN and SYDVKM. V lost 5 bases, J lost 4 bases, and 6 bases stayed unmatched. As DNA, the CDR3 is TGTGCCAGCAGTCTTTCGACAGGGGCCACTGAAGCTTTCTTT. Its translation: CASSLSTGATEAFF.

This rearrangement joins TRBV4-2 to TRBJ1-2, with TRBD1 matching over 12 bases. CDR1 is LGHNA and CDR2 is YNFKEQ in the germline V gene. The V segment lost 0 bases and the J segment 6 bases; nucleotides outside the gene matches: 11. CDR3 length: 18 residues. The CDR3 is CASSQDPGQGARGHGYTF. The CDR3 DNA is TGTGCCAGCAGCCAAGATCCGGGACAGGGGGCGCGAGGCCATGGCTACACCTTC.

The V call is TRBV7-3, the J call TRBJ2-5; TRBD2 matches 8 bases. V gave up 8 bases and J gave up 4 bases; unmatched junction bases: 12. In germline, CDR1 is SGHTA, CDR2 FQGTGA. There are 15 residues in the CDR3. CDR3 DNA: TGTGCCAGCGCGAATCTCGGGCTAGCGGGAGAGACCCAGTACTTC. Amino acid sequence: CASANLGLAGETQYF.

This clone has only one observation. V is TRBV9 and J is TRBJ2-7, with 7 bases that match TRBD1. The CDR3 loop spans 14 amino acids. After removal of 4 bases from V and 2 bases from J, the junction contained 6 bases not matched to a gene. Germline V gives CDR1 SGDLS, CDR2 YYNGEE. The CDR3 DNA follows: TGTGCCAGCAGCCCAACAGGGGCGGCCTACGAGCAGTACTTC. It specifies CASSPTGAAYEQYF.

The V call is TRBV5-4, the J call TRBJ2-1; 15 nucleotides match TRBD2. Germline CDR1 and CDR2: SGHNT and YYREEE (reference sequence). This CDR3 has 16 residues. V was pared by 6 bases and J by 7 bases, with 8 bases of the junction left unmatched. CDR3 residues: CASTSGLAGGQNEQFF. In DNA, the CDR3 is TGTGCCAGCACTTCTGGACTAGCGGGAGGGCAGAATGAGCAGTTCTTC.

The gene calls are TRBV5-4 and TRBJ1-5; TRBD1 agrees at 9 bases. The J segment lost 3 bases and the V segment lost 4 bases, leaving 8 bases of the junction unmatched. The CDR3 is 16 residues long. Germline-derived CDR1 and CDR2 are SGHNT and YYREEE (reference sequence). CDR3 residues: CASSAKGQGHNQPQHF. The CDR3 nucleotides are TGTGCCAGCAGCGCCAAGGGACAGGGTCACAATCAGCCCCAGCATTTT.

This clone was found once. This sequence joins TRBV14 and TRBJ2-5; D is unresolved. Trimming pared 1 base from V and 1 base from J, leaving 13 bases between. Germline V gives CDR1 SGHDN, CDR2 FVKESK. The CDR3 consists of 16 residues. The CDR3, as DNA: TGTGCCAGCAGCCAAGGGAAAGGGATTTTCCAAGAGACCCAGTACTTC. This codes for CASSQGKGIFQETQYF. Full variable domain (rest looked up from reference TRBV14 and TRBJ2-5): EAGVTQFPSHSVIEKGQTVTLRCDPISGHDNLYWYRRVMGKEIKFLLHFVKESKQDESGMPNNRFLAERTGGTYSTLKVQPAELEDSGVYFCASSQGKGIFQETQYFGPGTRLLVL.